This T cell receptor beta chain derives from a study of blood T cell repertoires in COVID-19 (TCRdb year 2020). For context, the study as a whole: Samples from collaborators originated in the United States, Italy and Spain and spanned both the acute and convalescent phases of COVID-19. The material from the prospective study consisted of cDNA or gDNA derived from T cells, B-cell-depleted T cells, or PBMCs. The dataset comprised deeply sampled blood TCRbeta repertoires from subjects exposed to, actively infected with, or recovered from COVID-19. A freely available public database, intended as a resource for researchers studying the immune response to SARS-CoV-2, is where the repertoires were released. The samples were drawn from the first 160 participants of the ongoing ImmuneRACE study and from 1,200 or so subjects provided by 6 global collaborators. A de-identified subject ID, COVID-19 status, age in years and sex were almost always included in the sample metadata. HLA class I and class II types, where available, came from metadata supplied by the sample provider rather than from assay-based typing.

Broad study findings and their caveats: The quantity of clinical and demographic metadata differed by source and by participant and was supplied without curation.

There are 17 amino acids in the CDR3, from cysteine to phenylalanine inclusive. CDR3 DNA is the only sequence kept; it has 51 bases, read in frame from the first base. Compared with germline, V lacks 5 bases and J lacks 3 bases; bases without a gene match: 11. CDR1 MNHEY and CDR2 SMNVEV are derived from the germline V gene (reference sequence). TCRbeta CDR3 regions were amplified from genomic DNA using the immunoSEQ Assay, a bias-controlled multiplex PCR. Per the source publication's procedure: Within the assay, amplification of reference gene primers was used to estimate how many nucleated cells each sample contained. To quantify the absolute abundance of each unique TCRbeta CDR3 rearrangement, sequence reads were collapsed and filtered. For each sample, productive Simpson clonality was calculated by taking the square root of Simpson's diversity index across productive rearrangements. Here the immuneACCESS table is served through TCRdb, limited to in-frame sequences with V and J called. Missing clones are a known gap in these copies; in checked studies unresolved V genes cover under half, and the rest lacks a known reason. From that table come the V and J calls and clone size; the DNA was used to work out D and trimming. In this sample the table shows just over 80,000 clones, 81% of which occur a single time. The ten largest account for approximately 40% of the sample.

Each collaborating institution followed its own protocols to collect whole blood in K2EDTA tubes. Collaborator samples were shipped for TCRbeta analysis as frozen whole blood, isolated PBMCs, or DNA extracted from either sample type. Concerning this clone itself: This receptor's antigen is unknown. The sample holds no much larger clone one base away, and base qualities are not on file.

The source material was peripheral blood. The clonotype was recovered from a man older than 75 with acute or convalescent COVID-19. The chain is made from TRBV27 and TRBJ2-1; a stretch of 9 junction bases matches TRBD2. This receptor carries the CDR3 CASSKPLAGVGYNEQFF. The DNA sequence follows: TGTGCCAGCAGTAAACCATTAGCGGGAGTGGGCTACAATGAGCAGTTCTTC.